This TCR beta chain came from a study of identical twins. Study results and limitations: Those out-of-frame alpha sequences shared by twins showed an excess of low generation probability. The conclusions drew on cross-sectional statistical analysis instead of tracking the same donors.

TCRdb analysed the 5' RACE reads with MiXCR anew, one entry per CDR3 protein. The sample yields around 280,000 distinct CDR3 sequences, roughly 8.6% seen once. Every sampled donor was Caucasian and healthy. Only a few counts were recorded for this clonotype. Antigen specificity is unknown. Germline assignment: CDR1 MGHDK and CDR2 SYGVNS. The V and J ends lost 5 bases and 5 bases respectively, with 13 bases between them. CDR3 length: 13 residues. This sample also appeared in a second study, on yellow fever vaccine responses in identical twins.

Material: memory (CD45RO+) T cells sorted from blood. The clonotype comes from a woman aged 18 to 35 in good health. The V and J genes are TRBV25-1 and TRBJ2-7; D ambiguous. In nucleotides, the CDR3 is TGTGCCAGCAGTCAGCAATCTGGACACGAGCAGTACTTC. Protein: CASSQQSGHEQYF.